The 10 T cell receptor beta chains in this list originate from one sample, sequenced in a study of Graves' ophthalmopathy and Graves' hyperthyroidism. RNA transcripts served as template for amplifying TCR beta CDR3 sequences. Amplification began with first-round RT-PCR using HTBI primers, then second-round multiplex PCR was performed. One entry per CDR3 protein results from TCRdb running MiXCR on the multiplex PCR reads. Of 1 million to 1.3 million distinct CDR3 sequences listed, about two fifths are singletons. The specimen was peripheral blood or thyroid tissue (not recorded which). These receptors were obtained from an adult man with Graves' hyperthyroidism.

This clonotype was picked up one time. The J gene is TRBJ2-7, the V gene TRBV9, with unresolved D. This CDR3 is built from 11 residues. V dropped 7 bases and J dropped 12 bases, with 17 bases sitting between them. In germline, CDR1 is SGDLS, CDR2 YYNGEE. The CDR3: CASGSDLKRYF. The DNA of the CDR3 is TGTGCCAGCGGCTCGGACCTAAAGCGGTACTTC.

This sequence joins TRBV5-1 and TRBJ2-2; D is perhaps TRBD2 (6 bases). Looked up from germline, CDR1 is SGHRS and CDR2 is YFSETQ. Between the trimmed V and J ends, which lost 0 bases and 5 bases, there was a span of 11 bases. The CDR3 is 15 residues long. CDR3 sequence (DNA): TGCGCCAGCAGCTTGGGTAGCGGAAAGACCGGGGAGCTGTTTTTT. It codes for CASSLGSGKTGELFF.

The rearrangement links TRBV25-1 to TRBJ1-1; no clear D. V lost 7 bases, J lost 0 bases, and 12 bases lay in between. CDR3 length: 14 residues. In germline, CDR1 is MGHDK, CDR2 SYGVNS. The CDR3 coding sequence is TGTGCCAGCACAGTCTCGGGTATGAACACTGAAGCTTTCTTT. Translation gives CASTVSGMNTEAFF. The complete variable domain, with remaining parts taken from reference TRBV25-1 and TRBJ1-1, reads EADIYQTPRYLVIGTGKKITLECSQTMGHDKMYWYQQDPGMELHLIHYSYGVNSTEKGDLSSESTVSRIRTEHFPLTLESARPSHTSQYLCASTVSGMNTEAFFGQGTRLTVV.

Ten or more counts support this clonotype. The V call is TRBV7-2, the J call TRBJ1-2; TRBD1 matches 8 bases. The CDR3 totals 14 residues. Germline V gene sequence: CDR1 SGHTA, CDR2 FQGNSA. The J segment lost 6 bases and the V segment lost 5 bases, leaving 8 bases of the junction unmatched. The CDR3 DNA reads as TGTGCCAGCAGCCCCCGGACAGGGCACCATGGCTACACCTTC. Its protein product is CASSPRTGHHGYTF.

Note on this clonotype: A read error may explain this, as a much larger clone is one base away. CDR3 in amino acids: CASSPRLSGSLEQYF. As DNA, the CDR3 is TGTGCCAGCAGCCCCAGGCTTAGCGGGAGTCTCGAGCAGTACTTC. This chain joins TRBV7-8 and TRBJ2-7, with 9 bases aligning to TRBD2. The CDR3 contains 15 residues. Trimming cost V 5 bases and J 6 bases; bases outside gene matches: 11. Looked up from germline, CDR1 is SGHVS and CDR2 is FQNEAQ.

The chain employs TRBV29-1 and TRBJ1-2, with TRBD1 identical over 8 bases. CDR1 is SQVTM and CDR2 is ANQGSEA in the germline V gene. The J segment lost 7 bases and the V segment lost 5 bases, leaving 12 bases of the junction unmatched. The CDR3 consists of 14 residues. The CDR3 sequence: CSVKSDRDGRGYTF. The CDR3 DNA reads TGCAGCGTTAAATCGGACAGGGACGGGCGTGGCTACACCTTC.

This clonotype was observed a single time. The CDR3: CASSQAGGNVLTF. CDR3 coding DNA: TGTGCCAGCAGCCAAGCTGGGGGTAACGTCCTGACTTTC. This chain uses TRBV14 with TRBJ2-6; either TRBD1 or TRBD2 may supply D (5 bases each). Germline V gene lookup returns CDR1 SGHDN and CDR2 FVKESK. Trimming left V 1 base short and J 10 bases short, with 8 bases between. The CDR3 totals 13 residues.

This clonotype was recorded only once. CDR3 sequence (DNA): TGTGCCAGCAGTGTCCAGGGGCCCTCAGGAGAATCACCCCTCCACTTT. Translation: CASSVQGPSGESPLHF. The chain carries TRBV2 and TRBJ1-6, with D tentatively TRBD1 (6 bases). The V end lost 4 bases, the J end lost 10 bases, and 20 bases lay between the germline ends. Germline V gene lookup returns CDR1 SNHLY and CDR2 FYNNEI. The CDR3 sequence is 16 residues long.

This clonotype has a count of ten or more. The rearrangement links TRBV19 to TRBJ1-5; TRBD1 might be the D (6 bases). Germline CDR1 LNHDA, CDR2 SQIVND (reference sequence). The CDR3 runs to 16 residues. The V gene lost 6 bases and the J gene lost 3 bases, with 18 bases spanning the gap. This CDR3 reads CASRLWTAGHNQPQHF. CDR3 nucleotide sequence: TGTGCCAGTAGGCTCTGGACAGCCGGGCACAATCAGCCCCAGCATTTT. Drawing the rest from reference TRBV19 and TRBJ1-5, the complete variable domain is DGGITQSPKYLFRKEGQNVTLSCEQNLNHDAMYWYRQDPGQGLRLIYYSQIVNDFQKGDIAEGYSVSREKKESFPLTVTSAQKNPTAFYLCASRLWTAGHNQPQHFGDGTRLSIL.

This clonotype was detected only a few times. The chain is built from TRBV5-5 and TRBJ1-1, with D uncertain. V lost 5 bases, J lost 2 bases, and 16 bases lay in between. The CDR3 consists of 15 residues. Germline values: CDR1 SGHKS, CDR2 YYEKEE (reference sequence). CDR3 coding DNA: TGTGCCAGCAGTCGAAGCATGGGGAGTAACACTGAAGCTTTCTTT. Protein sequence: CASSRSMGSNTEAFF.